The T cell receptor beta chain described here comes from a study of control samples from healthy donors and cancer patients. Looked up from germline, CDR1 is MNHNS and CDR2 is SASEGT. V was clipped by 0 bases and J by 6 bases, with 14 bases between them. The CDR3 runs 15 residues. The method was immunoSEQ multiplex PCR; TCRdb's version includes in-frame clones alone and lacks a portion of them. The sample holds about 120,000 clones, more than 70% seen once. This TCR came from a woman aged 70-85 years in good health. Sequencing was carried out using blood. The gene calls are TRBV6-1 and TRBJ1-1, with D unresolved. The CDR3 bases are TGTGCCAGCAGTGAAGCGTTCCGCCAGGCGGCTGAAGCTTTCTTT. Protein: CASSEAFRQAAEAFF.